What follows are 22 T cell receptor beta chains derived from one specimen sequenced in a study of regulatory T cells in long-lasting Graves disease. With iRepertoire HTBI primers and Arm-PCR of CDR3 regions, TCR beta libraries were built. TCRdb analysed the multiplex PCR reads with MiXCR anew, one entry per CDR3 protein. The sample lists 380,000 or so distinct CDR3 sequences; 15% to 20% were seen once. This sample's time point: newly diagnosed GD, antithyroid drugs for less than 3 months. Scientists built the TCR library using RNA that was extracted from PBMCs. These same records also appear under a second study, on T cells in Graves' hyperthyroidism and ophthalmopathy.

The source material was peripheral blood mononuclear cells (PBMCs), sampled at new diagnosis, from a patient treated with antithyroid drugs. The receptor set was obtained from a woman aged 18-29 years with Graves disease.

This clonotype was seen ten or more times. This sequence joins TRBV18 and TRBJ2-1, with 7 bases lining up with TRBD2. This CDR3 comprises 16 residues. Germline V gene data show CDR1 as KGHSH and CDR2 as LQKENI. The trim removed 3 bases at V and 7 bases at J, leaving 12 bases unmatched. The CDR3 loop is CASSPLLGEGRNEQFF. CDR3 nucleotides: TGTGCCAGCTCACCCCTTTTGGGGGAGGGGAGGAATGAGCAGTTCTTC. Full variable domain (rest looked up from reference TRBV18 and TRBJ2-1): NAGVMQNPRHLVRRRGQEARLRCSPMKGHSHVYWYRQLPEEGLKFMVYLQKENIIDESGMPKERFSAEFPKEGPSILRIQQVVRGDSAAYFCASSPLLGEGRNEQFFGPGTRLTVL.

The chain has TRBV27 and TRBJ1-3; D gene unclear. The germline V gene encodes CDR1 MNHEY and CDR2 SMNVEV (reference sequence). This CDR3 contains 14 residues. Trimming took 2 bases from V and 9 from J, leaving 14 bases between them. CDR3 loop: CASSLSGSMSTIYF. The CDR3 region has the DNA TGTGCCAGCAGTTTAAGCGGCAGTATGAGCACCATATATTTT.

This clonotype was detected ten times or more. CDR3: CASQEIYGYTF. DNA of the CDR3: TGTGCCTCACAGGAGATCTATGGCTACACCTTC. V is TRBV30 and J is TRBJ1-2; D perhaps matches TRBD1 (5 bases). CDR3 length: 11 amino acids. Trimming removed 7 bases from V and 4 bases from J, with 10 bases in between. Germline V gene lookup returns CDR1 GTSNPN and CDR2 SVGIG (reference sequence).

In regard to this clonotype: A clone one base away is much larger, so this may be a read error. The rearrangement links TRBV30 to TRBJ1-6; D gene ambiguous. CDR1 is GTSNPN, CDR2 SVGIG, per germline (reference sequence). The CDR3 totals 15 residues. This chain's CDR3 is CAWSVAGIDNPPLHF. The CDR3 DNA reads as TGTGCCTGGAGTGTTGCGGGTATCGATAATCCACCCCTCCACTTT.

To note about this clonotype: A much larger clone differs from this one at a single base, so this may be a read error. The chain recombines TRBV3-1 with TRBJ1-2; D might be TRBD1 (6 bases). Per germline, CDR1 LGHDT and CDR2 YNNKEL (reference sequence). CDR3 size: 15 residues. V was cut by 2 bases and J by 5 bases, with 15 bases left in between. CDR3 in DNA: TGTGCCAGCAGCCAAAATAGGAGGGGGAGTTATGGCTACACCTTC. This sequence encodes CASSQNRRGSYGYTF.

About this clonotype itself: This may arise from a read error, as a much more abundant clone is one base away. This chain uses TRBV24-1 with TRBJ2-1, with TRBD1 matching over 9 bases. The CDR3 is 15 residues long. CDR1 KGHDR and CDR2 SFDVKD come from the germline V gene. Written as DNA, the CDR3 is TGTGCCACCGGTGATCCGGGACAGGGCTTCAAGGAGCAGTTCTTC. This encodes CATGDPGQGFKEQFF.

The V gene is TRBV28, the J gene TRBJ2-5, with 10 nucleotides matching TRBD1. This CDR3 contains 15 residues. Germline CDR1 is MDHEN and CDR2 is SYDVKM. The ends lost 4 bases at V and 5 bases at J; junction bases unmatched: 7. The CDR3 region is CASSWDRGRGETQYF. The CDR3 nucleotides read TGTGCCAGCAGTTGGGACAGGGGTCGCGGGGAGACCCAGTACTTC.

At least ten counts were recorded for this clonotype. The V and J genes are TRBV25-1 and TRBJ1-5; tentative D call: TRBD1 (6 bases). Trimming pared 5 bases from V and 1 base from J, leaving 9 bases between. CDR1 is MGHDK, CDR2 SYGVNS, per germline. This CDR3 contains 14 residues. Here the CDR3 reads CASSQTGSNQPQHF. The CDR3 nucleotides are TGTGCCAGCAGTCAGACAGGAAGCAATCAGCCCCAGCATTTT.

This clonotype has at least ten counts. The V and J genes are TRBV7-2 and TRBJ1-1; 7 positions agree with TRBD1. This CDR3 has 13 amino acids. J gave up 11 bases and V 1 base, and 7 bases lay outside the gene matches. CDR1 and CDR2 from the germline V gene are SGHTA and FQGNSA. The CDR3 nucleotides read TGTGCCAGCAGCTTAGTTGGGACAGCGGATGCTTTCTTT. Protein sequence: CASSLVGTADAFF. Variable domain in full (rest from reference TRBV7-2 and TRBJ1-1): GAGVSQSPSNKVTEKGKDVELRCDPISGHTALYWYRQSLGQGLEFLIYFQGNSAPDKSGLPSDRFSAERTGGSVSTLTIQRTQQEDSAVYLCASSLVGTADAFFGQGTRLTVV.

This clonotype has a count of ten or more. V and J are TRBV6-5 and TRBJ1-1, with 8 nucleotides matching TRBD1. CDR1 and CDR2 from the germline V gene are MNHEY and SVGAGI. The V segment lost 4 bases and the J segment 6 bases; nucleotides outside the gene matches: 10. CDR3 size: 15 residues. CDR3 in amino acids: CASSSPGQAPPEAFF. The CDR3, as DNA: TGTGCCAGCAGTTCGCCGGGACAGGCCCCCCCTGAAGCTTTCTTT.

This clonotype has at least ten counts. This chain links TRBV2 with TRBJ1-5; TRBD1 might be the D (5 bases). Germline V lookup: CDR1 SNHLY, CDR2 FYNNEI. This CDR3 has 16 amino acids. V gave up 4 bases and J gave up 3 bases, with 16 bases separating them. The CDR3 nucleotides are TGTGCCAGCAGTGGATGGGGGAGGGATTCCAATCAGCCCCAGCATTTT. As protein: CASSGWGRDSNQPQHF.

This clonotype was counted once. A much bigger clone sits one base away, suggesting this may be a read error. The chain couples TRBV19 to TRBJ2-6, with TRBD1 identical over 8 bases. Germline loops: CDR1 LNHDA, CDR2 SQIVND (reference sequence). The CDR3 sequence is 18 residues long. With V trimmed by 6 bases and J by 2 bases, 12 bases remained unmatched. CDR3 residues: CASRNPQGAEAGANVLTF. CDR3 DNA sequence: TGTGCCAGTAGGAACCCTCAGGGGGCGGAAGCTGGGGCCAACGTCCTGACTTTC.

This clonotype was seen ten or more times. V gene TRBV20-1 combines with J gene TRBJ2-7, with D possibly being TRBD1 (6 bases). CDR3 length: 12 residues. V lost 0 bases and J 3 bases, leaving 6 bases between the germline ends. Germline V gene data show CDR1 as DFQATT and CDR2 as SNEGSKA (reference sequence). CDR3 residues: CSARDRGYEQYF. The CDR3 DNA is TGCAGTGCTAGAGACAGGGGCTACGAGCAGTACTTC.

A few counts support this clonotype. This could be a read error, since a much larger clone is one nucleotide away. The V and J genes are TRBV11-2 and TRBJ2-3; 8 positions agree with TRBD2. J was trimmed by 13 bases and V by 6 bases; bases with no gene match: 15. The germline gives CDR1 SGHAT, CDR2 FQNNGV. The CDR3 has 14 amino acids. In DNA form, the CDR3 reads TGTGCCAGCAGTCTCGGGGGCGTTGGGACTAGGGAGTATTTT. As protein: CASSLGGVGTREYF.

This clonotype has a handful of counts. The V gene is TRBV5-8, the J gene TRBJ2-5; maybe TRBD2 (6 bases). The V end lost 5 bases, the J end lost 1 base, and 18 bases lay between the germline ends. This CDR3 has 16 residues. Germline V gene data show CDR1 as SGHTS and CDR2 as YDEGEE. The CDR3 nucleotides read TGTGCCAGCAGTGCTGGCGACCTTAGCGGCCAAGAGACCCAGTACTTC. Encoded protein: CASSAGDLSGQETQYF.

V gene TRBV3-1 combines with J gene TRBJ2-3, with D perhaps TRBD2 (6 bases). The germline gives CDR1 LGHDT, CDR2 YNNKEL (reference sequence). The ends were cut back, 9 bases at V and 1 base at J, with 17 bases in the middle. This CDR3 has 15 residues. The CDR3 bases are TGTGCCAGTACGGCATCGGGACTCCGCACAGATACGCAGTATTTT. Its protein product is CASTASGLRTDTQYF.

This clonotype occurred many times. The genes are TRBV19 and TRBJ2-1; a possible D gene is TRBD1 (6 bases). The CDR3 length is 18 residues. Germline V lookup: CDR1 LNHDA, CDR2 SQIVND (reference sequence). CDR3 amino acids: CVRGWEKPRFVSDNEQFF. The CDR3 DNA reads TGTGTCAGGGGATGGGAGAAACCGCGCTTCGTATCGGACAATGAGCAGTTCTTC.

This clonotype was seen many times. CDR3 in amino acids: CASSVATGQGNTEAFF. CDR3 bases: TGTGCCAGCAGCGTAGCTACGGGACAGGGGAACACTGAAGCTTTCTTT. V usage is TRBV9 and J usage is TRBJ1-1, with 9 bases fitting TRBD1. After removal of 0 bases from V and 1 base from J, the junction contained 4 bases not matched to a gene. Germline values: CDR1 SGDLS, CDR2 YYNGEE. This CDR3 is built from 16 residues.

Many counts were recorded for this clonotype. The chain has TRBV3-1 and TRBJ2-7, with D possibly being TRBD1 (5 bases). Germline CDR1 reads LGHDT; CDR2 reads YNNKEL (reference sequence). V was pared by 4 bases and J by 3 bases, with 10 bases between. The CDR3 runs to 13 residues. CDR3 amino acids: CASSPDSHYEQYF. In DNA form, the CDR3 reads TGTGCCAGCAGCCCTGACAGCCACTACGAGCAGTACTTC.

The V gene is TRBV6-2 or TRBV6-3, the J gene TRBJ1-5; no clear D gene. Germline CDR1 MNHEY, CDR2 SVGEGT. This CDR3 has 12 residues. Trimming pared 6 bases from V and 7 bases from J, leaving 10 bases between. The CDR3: CASSAAYQPQHF. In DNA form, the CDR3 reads TGTGCCAGCAGCGCAGCTTACCAGCCCCAGCATTTT.

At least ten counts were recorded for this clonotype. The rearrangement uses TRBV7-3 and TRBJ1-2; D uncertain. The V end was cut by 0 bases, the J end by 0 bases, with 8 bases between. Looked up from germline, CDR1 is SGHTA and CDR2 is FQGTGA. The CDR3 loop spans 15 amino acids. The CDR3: CASSLTASANYGYTF. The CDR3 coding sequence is TGTGCCAGCAGCTTAACGGCGTCAGCTAACTATGGCTACACCTTC. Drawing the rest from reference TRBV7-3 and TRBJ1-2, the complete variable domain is GAGVSQTPSNKVTEKGKYVELRCDPISGHTALYWYRQSLGQGPEFLIYFQGTGAADDSGLPNDRFFAVRPEGSVSTLKIQRTERGDSAVYLCASSLTASANYGYTFGSGTRLTVV.

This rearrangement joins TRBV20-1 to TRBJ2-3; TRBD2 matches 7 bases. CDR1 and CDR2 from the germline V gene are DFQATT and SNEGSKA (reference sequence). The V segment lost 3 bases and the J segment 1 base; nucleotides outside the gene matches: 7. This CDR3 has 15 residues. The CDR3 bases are TGCAGTGCTAGTCGCCTAGCGGTACGCACAGATACGCAGTATTTT. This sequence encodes CSASRLAVRTDTQYF.